This TCR beta chain was sequenced during a study of blood T cell repertoires in COVID-19 (dated by TCRdb to 2018 to 2021). Concerning the study at large: Samples from collaborators originated in the United States, Italy and Spain and spanned both the acute and convalescent phases of COVID-19. The material from the prospective study consisted of cDNA or gDNA derived from T cells, B-cell-depleted T cells, or PBMCs. Subjects who had been exposed to COVID-19, were actively infected with it, or had recovered from it provided the deeply sampled blood TCRbeta repertoires that made up the dataset. The repertoires were released in a freely available public database meant as a resource for research on the immune response to SARS-CoV-2. The samples were drawn from two sources: the first 160 participants of the ongoing ImmuneRACE study, and 1,200 or so subjects contributed by 6 global collaborators. The sample metadata nearly always contained a de-identified subject ID, COVID-19 status, age in years and sex. Where available, HLA class I and class II types were taken from metadata supplied by the sample provider and were not determined by assay-based typing. The paper as a whole reports these results and caveats: The quantity of clinical and demographic metadata differed by source and by participant and was supplied without curation.

Enrolling through a virtual design, the prospective study's participants ranged in age from roughly 18 to 90 years and lived across 20 to 25 United States geographic areas. In the prospective study, cohorts were assigned on the basis of participant-reported clinical history obtained from a screening survey and a study questionnaire. Exposed participants had been in contact with someone with a PCR-confirmed or clinician-diagnosed COVID-19 case within 2 weeks of study entry. In the prospective study, mobile phlebotomists collected whole blood, serum and a nasopharyngeal or oropharyngeal swab from each participant. Additional blood draws and questionnaires over a 2-month period could optionally be provided by prospective study participants. Blood samples from the prospective study were shipped frozen or at room temperature prior to DNA extraction. Points on this clone: No cognate antigen has been identified for it. Base qualities are missing; no much larger clone stands one base away.

TCRbeta CDR3 regions were amplified from genomic DNA by means of the immunoSEQ Assay, a bias-controlled multiplex PCR. Per the authors' processing: The number of nucleated cells in each sample was estimated by amplification of reference gene primers within the assay. To quantify the absolute abundance of each unique TCRbeta CDR3 rearrangement, sequence reads were collapsed and filtered. For each sample, productive Simpson clonality was calculated as the square root of Simpson's diversity index over productive rearrangements. In TCRdb, the immuneACCESS table is reduced to in-frame sequences with V and J assigned. These tables do not hold every clone; where another copy was compared, an unresolved V gene accounts for under half, and the others remain unexplained. The DNA was the basis for D and trimming; V, J and clone size are from that table. The sample table shows about 320,000 clones, and 85% are seen once. The ten largest clonotypes hold 1.5% to 2% of the sample.

Trimming removed 0 bases from V and 9 bases from J; the gene matches leave 5 bases unexplained. CDR1 SNHLY and CDR2 FYNNEI were looked up in the germline V gene. Spanning cysteine to phenylalanine, the CDR3 consists of 13 amino acids. Kept here is only the CDR3 DNA, which spans 39 bases and is read in frame from base 1. This clonotype was sampled from a woman younger than 45 who had been exposed to COVID-19. The sample comprised PBMCs or T cells enriched from blood (not recorded which). Recombination joined TRBV2 with TRBJ2-7, with 7 bases matching TRBD1. CDR3 sequence: CASSEARQGSQYF. The nucleotides are TGTGCCAGCAGTGAAGCGAGACAGGGTTCGCAGTACTTC. The entire variable domain, with the stretches around the CDR3 drawn from the reference TRBV2 and TRBJ2-7 proteins, is EPEVTQTPSHQVTQMGQEVILRCVPISNHLYFYWYRQILGQKVEFLVSFYNNEISEKSEIFDDQFSVERPDGSNFTLKIRSTKLEDSAMYFCASSEARQGSQYFGPGTRLTVT.